This TCR beta chain was captured by sequencing in a study of regulatory T cells in long-lasting Graves disease. The wider study: Persistence in Graves' disease denoted antithyroid drug use beyond 5 years alongside positive TSH receptor antibodies.

As for time point: persistent/refractory GD, antithyroid drugs over 5 years with positive TRAb. Researchers made the TCR library from RNA that was extracted from PBMCs. This clonotype was recorded a few times. The CDR3 length is 14 residues. V was trimmed by 6 bases and J by 4 bases, leaving 16 bases between them. Per germline, CDR1 MNHNS and CDR2 SASEGT. HTBI primers from iRepertoire and Arm-PCR of CDR3 regions yielded the TCR beta libraries. In the source study's methods: Spanning all samples, the identified segments comprised around 60 TRBV and more than 11 TRBJ. Each CDR3 protein is one row after TCRdb ran MiXCR on the multiplex PCR reads. These V and J calls are TCRdb output, not the study's own analysis. The sample includes about 660,000 distinct CDR3 sequences, around 30% of them seen just once.

The TCR sequence derives from a female donor with Graves disease. Sequenced material: peripheral blood mononuclear cells (PBMCs), taken when the disease was refractory, from a patient treated with antithyroid drugs. V usage is TRBV6-1 and J usage is TRBJ2-7; perhaps TRBD1 as D (7 bases). The CDR3 sequence is CASRLDREAYEQYF. CDR3 nucleotide sequence: TGTGCCAGCAGATTAGACAGGGAGGCTTACGAGCAGTACTTC.